This T cell receptor (beta chain) was recorded in a study of blood T cell repertoires in COVID-19. CDR3 length: 13 amino acids. V was trimmed by 7 bases and J by 5 bases, leaving 11 bases between them. This clone turned up a few times. Clinical history as reported by participants underpinned cohort assignment. As processed by the authors: Amplification with reference gene primers provided the estimates of nucleated cell counts. TCRdb keeps only in-frame clones here, not all; method: immunoSEQ multiplex PCR. The V and J calls and the clone size are those of that table, but D and trimming were determined from the DNA. The table lists hundreds of thousands of clones, about 83% of them singletons.

This TCR was sampled from a woman in her forties or fifties who had been exposed to COVID-19. Source material: PBMCs or T cells enriched from blood (not recorded which). This chain joins TRBV12-3 or TRBV12-4 and TRBJ2-2; D ambiguous. The chain's CDR3 is CASTPTETGELFF. The CDR3, as DNA: TGTGCCAGCACCCCGACTGAGACCGGGGAGCTGTTTTTT.